These 12 T cell receptor beta chains share one sample of origin, sequenced in a study of cytomegalovirus exposure and HLA in healthy donors. Primers for the PCR totalled 60 Vbeta and 13 Jbeta. The assay was immunoSEQ multiplex PCR, and TCRdb's table has in-frame clones only and misses some. The table records approximately 100,000 clones, around four fifths of them present only once. The sample comprised PBMCs. Source of these receptors: a woman aged 40 to 50 in good health and CMV-seronegative.

This chain connects TRBV7-9 to TRBJ2-1; 10 bases line up with TRBD2. V shed 2 bases and J 7 bases; nucleotides not matched to a gene: 5. CDR1 SEHNR and CDR2 FQNEAQ come from the germline V gene (reference sequence). The CDR3 totals 15 residues. Here the CDR3 reads CASSLLSGRGNEQFF. The CDR3 DNA follows: TGTGCCAGCAGCTTACTGAGCGGGAGGGGGAATGAGCAGTTCTTC.

This clone was observed a handful of times. The chain's CDR3 is CASSFGHYTEAFF. DNA of the CDR3: TGTGCCAGCAGTTTCGGACACTACACTGAAGCTTTCTTT. The chain employs TRBV28 and TRBJ1-1, with D possibly being TRBD1 (5 bases). CDR3 length: 13 residues. Germline V gene data show CDR1 as MDHEN and CDR2 as SYDVKM. V lost 3 bases and J lost 3, with 8 bases in between.

J is TRBJ2-2 and V is TRBV4-1; 7 nucleotides align to TRBD2. V dropped 1 base and J dropped 2; count of bases not matched to a gene: 4. There are 16 residues in the CDR3. Germline V gene sequence: CDR1 MGHRA, CDR2 YSYEKL. The CDR3 loop reads CASSQVGGTNTGELFF. For the CDR3, the DNA is TGCGCCAGCAGCCAAGTGGGGGGGACTAACACCGGGGAGCTGTTTTTT.

This chain connects TRBV5-6 to TRBJ1-5; D gene uncertain. In germline, CDR1 is SGHDT, CDR2 YYEEEE. The CDR3 covers 14 residues. V lost 4 bases and J lost 4, with 12 bases in between. CDR3 sequence (DNA): TGTGCCAGCAGCGGACTCCGGAGGAATCAGCCCCAGCATTTT. Its protein is CASSGLRRNQPQHF. Full variable domain (outside the CDR3, taken from reference TRBV5-6 and TRBJ1-5): DAGVTQSPTHLIKTRGQQVTLRCSPKSGHDTVSWYQQALGQGPQFIFQYYEEEERQRGNFPDRFSGHQFPNYSSELNVNALLLGDSALYLCASSGLRRNQPQHFGDGTRLSIL.

This rearrangement joins TRBV27 to TRBJ1-4, with 7 bases aligning to TRBD1. V shed 5 bases, J shed 12 bases, and the junction held 15 bases outside the gene matches. CDR3 length: 15 residues. Germline assignment: CDR1 MNHEY and CDR2 SMNVEV (reference sequence). This CDR3 reads CASSLRQGVGGELFF. CDR3 DNA sequence: TGTGCCAGCAGTCTCCGACAGGGAGTAGGTGGTGAACTGTTTTTT.

V and J are TRBV29-1 and TRBJ1-4, with 10 bases aligning to TRBD1. The J segment lost 5 bases and the V segment lost 7 bases, leaving 4 bases of the junction unmatched. The CDR3 runs to 13 residues. Germline loops: CDR1 SQVTM, CDR2 ANQGSEA. The DNA for the CDR3 is TGCAGCGCTAGGGACAGGGGAAATGAAAAACTGTTTTTT. Translating it yields CSARDRGNEKLFF.

The chain combines TRBV28 with TRBJ2-3; 7 bases match TRBD1. This CDR3 is 19 amino acids long. V lost 3 bases and J lost 2; bases outside the gene matches: 17. From germline, CDR1 is MDHEN and CDR2 SYDVKM. CDR3 nucleotide sequence: TGTGCCAGCAGTTTTACAGTGTTAGCTCGGGACAGCCTCACAGATACGCAGTATTTT. It is translated as CASSFTVLARDSLTDTQYF.

V usage is TRBV7-8 and J usage is TRBJ1-2; D call uncertain. The ends were cut back, 5 bases at V and 6 bases at J, with 16 bases in the middle. The CDR3 loop spans 14 amino acids. Germline V lookup: CDR1 SGHVS, CDR2 FQNEAQ. The CDR3 reads CASSLYGTRDGYTF. CDR3 DNA: TGTGCCAGCAGCCTATATGGTACGCGAGATGGCTACACCTTC.

The chain has TRBV19 and TRBJ2-1; 7 bases fit TRBD1. Germline V lookup: CDR1 LNHDA, CDR2 SQIVND (reference sequence). Losses at the gene ends were 6 bases for V and 10 bases for J; bases not matched to a gene: 3. This CDR3 has 11 residues. DNA of the CDR3: TGTGCCAGTAGCCCGGGACAGGAGCAGTTCTTC. It specifies CASSPGQEQFF.

This chain uses TRBV5-1 with TRBJ1-4; TRBD1 matches at 8 bases. The CDR3 consists of 14 residues. Germline trimming cut 0 bases from V and 11 bases from J; bases unmatched to any gene: 6. Per the germline V gene, CDR1 is SGHRS and CDR2 is YFSETQ. CDR3 residues: CASSLVSGGSKLFF. In DNA, the CDR3 is TGCGCCAGCAGCTTGGTTTCAGGGGGCTCGAAACTGTTTTTT.

The V gene is TRBV7-9, the J gene TRBJ2-3, with a tentative D call TRBD2 (6 bases). Germline loops: CDR1 SEHNR, CDR2 FQNEAQ (reference sequence). The CDR3 has 16 residues. The ends were cut back, 4 bases at V and 6 bases at J, with 20 bases in the middle. This CDR3 is CASSSPGTHFRDTQYF. The CDR3 DNA reads TGTGCCAGCAGCTCCCCCGGGACTCACTTTAGGGATACGCAGTATTTT.

The chain couples TRBV11-2 to TRBJ2-5; D is unclear. The CDR3 runs to 15 residues. The V gene lost 1 base and the J gene lost 2 bases, with 11 bases spanning the gap. Germline V gene data show CDR1 as SGHAT and CDR2 as FQNNGV. As DNA, the CDR3 is TGTGCCAGCAGCTTAGGCTGGCGGCAGCAAGAGACCCAGTACTTC. Translated: CASSLGWRQQETQYF.